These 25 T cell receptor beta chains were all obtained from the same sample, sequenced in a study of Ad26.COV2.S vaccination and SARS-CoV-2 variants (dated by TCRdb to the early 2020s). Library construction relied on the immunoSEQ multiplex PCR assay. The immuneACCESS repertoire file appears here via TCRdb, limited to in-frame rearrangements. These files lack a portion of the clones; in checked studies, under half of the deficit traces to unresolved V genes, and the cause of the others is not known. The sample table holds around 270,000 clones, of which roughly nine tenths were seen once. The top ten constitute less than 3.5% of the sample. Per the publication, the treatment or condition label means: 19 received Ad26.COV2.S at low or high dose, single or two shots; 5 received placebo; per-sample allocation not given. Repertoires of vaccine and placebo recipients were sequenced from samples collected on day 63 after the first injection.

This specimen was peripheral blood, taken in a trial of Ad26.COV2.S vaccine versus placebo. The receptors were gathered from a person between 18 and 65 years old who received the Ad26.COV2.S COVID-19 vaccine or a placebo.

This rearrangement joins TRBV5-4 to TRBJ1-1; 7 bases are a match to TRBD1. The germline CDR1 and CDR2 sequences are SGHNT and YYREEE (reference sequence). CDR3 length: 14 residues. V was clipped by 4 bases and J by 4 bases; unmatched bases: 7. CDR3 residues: CASSPRPGGTEAFF. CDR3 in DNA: TGTGCCAGCAGCCCGAGGCCAGGGGGCACTGAAGCTTTCTTT.

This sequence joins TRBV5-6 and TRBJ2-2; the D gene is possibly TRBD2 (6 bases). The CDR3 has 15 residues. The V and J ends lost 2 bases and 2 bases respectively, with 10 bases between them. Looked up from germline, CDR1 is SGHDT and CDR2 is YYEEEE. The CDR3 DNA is TGTGCCAGCAGCTTTCCGGGACTCAACACCGGGGAGCTGTTTTTT. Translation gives CASSFPGLNTGELFF.

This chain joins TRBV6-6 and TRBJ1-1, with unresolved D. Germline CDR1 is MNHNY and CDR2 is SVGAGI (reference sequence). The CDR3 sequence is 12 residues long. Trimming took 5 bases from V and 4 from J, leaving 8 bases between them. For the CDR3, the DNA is TGTGCCAGCAGTAGAACCGGCACTGAAGCTTTCTTT. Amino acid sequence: CASSRTGTEAFF.

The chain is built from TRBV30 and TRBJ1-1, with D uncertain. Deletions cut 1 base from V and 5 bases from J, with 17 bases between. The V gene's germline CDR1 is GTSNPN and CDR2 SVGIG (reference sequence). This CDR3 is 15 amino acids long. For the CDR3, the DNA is TGTGCCTGGAGTGCGGAACTTATGATGGGGACTGAAGCTTTCTTT. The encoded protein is CAWSAELMMGTEAFF.

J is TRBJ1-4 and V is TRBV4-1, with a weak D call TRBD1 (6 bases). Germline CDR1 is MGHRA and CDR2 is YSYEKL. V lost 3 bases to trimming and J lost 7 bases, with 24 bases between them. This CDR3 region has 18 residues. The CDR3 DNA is TGCGCCAGCAGCCAGGGTGTCCCCCTCGGAACAGGGCCTGAAAAACTGTTTTTT. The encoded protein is CASSQGVPLGTGPEKLFF.

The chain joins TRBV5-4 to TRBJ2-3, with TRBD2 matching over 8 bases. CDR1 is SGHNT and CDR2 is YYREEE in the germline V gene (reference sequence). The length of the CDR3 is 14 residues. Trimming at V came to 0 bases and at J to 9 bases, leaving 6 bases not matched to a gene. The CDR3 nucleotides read TGTGCCAGCAGCTTGGCGGGGGGGCTCCAGACGCAGTATTTT. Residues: CASSLAGGLQTQYF.

This CDR3 reads CASSTGLGGNTIYF. The CDR3 DNA sequence: TGTGCCAGCTCGACGGGATTAGGCGGAAACACCATATATTTT. The V call is TRBV9, the J call TRBJ1-3; D not resolved. The CDR3 contains 14 residues. V gave up 7 bases and J gave up 4 bases, with 15 bases separating them. CDR1 is SGDLS, CDR2 YYNGEE, per germline.

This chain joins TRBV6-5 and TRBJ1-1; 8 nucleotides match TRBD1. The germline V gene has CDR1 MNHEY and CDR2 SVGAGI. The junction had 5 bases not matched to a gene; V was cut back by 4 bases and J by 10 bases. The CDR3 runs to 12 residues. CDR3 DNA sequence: TGTGCCAGCAGTTTCGGACAGGGTAGAGCTTTCTTT. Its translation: CASSFGQGRAFF.

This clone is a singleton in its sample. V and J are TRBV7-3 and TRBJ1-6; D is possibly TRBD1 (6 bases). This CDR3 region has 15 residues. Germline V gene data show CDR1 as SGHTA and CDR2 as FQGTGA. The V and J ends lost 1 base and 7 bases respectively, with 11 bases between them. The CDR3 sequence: CASSLIGGSNSPLHF. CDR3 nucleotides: TGTGCCAGCAGCTTAATAGGGGGTTCGAATTCACCCCTCCACTTT.

The CDR3, as DNA: TGTGCCAGCAGCCCGGAGGCACCGGGACCACTTTCCTACGAGCAGTACGTC. Translated, it gives CASSPEAPGPLSYEQYV. The genes are TRBV3-1 (or the pseudogene TRBV3-2) and TRBJ2-7; the D call may be TRBD1 or TRBD2 (5 bases each). Germline values: CDR1 LGHDT, CDR2 YNNKEL (reference sequence). The ends were cut back, 4 bases at V and 1 base at J, with 20 bases in the middle. There are 17 residues in the CDR3.

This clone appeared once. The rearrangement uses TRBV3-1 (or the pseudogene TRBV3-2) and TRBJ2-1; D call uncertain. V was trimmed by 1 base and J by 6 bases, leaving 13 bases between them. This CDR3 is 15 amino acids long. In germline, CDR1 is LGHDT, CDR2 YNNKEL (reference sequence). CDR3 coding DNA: TGTGCCAGCAGCCAAGCATCCCCGGGCGTCAATGAGCAGTTCTTC. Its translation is CASSQASPGVNEQFF.

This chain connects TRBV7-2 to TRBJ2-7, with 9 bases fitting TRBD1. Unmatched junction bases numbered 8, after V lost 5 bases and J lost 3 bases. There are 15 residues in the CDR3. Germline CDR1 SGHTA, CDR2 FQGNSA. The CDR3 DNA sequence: TGTGCCAGCAGCCAACCGGGACAGGGATTCTACGAGCAGTACGTC. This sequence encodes CASSQPGQGFYEQYV.

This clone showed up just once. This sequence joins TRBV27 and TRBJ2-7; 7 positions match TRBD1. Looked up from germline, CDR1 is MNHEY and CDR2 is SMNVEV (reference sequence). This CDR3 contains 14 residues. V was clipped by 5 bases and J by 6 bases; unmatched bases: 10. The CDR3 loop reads CASSPQGLDREQYV. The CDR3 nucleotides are TGTGCCAGCAGTCCACAGGGGTTAGATCGCGAGCAGTACGTC.

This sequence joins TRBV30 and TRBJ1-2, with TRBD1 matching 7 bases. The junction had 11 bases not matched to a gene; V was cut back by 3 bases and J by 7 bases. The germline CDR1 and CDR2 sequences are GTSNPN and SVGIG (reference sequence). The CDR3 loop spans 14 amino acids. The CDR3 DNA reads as TGTGCCTGGAGGGAAACCGGGACAGCTCGTGGCTACACCTTC. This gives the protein CAWRETGTARGYTF.

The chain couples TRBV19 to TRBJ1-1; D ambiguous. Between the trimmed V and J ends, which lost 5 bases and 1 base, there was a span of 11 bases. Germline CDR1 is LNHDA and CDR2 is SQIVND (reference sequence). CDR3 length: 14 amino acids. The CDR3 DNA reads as TGTGCCAGTAGTGACCGGACGGGGAACACTGAAGCTTTCTTT. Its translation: CASSDRTGNTEAFF.

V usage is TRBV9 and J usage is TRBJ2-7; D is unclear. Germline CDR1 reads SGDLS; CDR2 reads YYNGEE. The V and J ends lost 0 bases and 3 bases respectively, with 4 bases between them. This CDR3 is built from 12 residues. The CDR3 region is CASSVEGYEQYF. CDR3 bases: TGTGCCAGCAGCGTAGAGGGCTACGAGCAGTACTTC.

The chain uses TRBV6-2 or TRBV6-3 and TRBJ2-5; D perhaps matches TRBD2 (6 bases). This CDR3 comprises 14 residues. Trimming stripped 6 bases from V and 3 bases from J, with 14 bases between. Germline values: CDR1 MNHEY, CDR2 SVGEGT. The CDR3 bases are TGTGCCAGCAGCCTCCGACTAGATAAAGAGACCCAGTACTTC. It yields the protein CASSLRLDKETQYF.

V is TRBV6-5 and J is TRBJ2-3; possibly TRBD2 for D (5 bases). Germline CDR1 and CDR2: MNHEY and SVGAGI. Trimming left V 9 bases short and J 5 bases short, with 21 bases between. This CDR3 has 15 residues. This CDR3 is CASKWRYKAGDTQYF. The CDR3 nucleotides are TGTGCCAGTAAGTGGCGGTACAAGGCGGGAGATACGCAGTATTTT.

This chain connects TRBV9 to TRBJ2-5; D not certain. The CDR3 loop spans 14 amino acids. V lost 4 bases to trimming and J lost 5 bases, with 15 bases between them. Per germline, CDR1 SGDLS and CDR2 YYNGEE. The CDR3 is CASSSDSDWETQYF. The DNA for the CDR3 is TGTGCCAGCAGCTCAGACTCAGACTGGGAGACCCAGTACTTC.

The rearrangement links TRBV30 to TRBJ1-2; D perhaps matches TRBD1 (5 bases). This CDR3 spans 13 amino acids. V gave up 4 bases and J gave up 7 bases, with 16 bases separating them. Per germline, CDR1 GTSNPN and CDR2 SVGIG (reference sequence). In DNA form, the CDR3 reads TGTGCCTGGAAATCGGGACCGCCGAGTGGCTACACCTTC. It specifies CAWKSGPPSGYTF.

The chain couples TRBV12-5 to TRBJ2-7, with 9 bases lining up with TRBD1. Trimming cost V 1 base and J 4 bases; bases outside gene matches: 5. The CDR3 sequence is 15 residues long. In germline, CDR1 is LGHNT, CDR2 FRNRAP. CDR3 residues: CASGLAGTGFYEQYF. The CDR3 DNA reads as TGTGCTAGTGGTTTGGCCGGGACAGGGTTTTACGAGCAGTACTTC. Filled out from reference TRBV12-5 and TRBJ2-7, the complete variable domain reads DARVTQTPRHKVTEMGQEVTMRCQPILGHNTVFWYRQTMMQGLELLAYFRNRAPLDDSGMPKDRFSAEMPDATLATLKIQPSEPRDSAVYFCASGLAGTGFYEQYFGPGTRLTVT.

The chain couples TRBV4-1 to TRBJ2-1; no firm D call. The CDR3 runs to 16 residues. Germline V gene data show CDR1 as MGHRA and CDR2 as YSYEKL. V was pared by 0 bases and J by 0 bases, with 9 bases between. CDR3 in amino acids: CASSQESLLSYNEQFF. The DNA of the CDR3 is TGCGCCAGCAGCCAAGAAAGCCTGCTCTCCTACAATGAGCAGTTCTTC.

The CDR3 protein is CASSLAGGRNTIYF. CDR3 DNA sequence: TGTGCCAGCAGCTTAGCCGGGGGGCGAAACACCATATATTTT. The J gene is TRBJ1-3, the V gene TRBV5-5; D is possibly TRBD1 (6 bases). The V end was cut by 2 bases, the J end by 5 bases, with 11 bases between. Germline loops: CDR1 SGHKS, CDR2 YYEKEE (reference sequence). This CDR3 region has 14 residues.

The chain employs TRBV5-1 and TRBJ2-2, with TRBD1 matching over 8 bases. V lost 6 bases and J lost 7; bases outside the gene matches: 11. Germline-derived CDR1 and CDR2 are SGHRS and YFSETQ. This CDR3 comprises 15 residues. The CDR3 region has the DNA TGCGCCAGCACCAACGACAGGGGCTGGGGCGGGGAGCTGTTTTTT. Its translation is CASTNDRGWGGELFF.

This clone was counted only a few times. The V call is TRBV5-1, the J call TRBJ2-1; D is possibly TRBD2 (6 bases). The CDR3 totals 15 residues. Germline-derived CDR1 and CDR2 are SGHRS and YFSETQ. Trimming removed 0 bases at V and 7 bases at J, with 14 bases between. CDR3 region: CASSLARAGRNEQFF. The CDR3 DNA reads TGCGCCAGCAGCTTGGCCAGGGCAGGGAGGAATGAGCAGTTCTTC. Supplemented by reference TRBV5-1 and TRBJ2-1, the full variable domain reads KAGVTQTPRYLIKTRGQQVTLSCSPISGHRSVSWYQQTPGQGLQFLFEYFSETQRNKGNFPGRFSGRQFSNSRSEMNVSTLELGDSALYLCASSLARAGRNEQFFGPGTRLTVL.